This is a list of T cell receptor beta chains from one sample in a study of monozygotic twins with cystic fibrosis. Only in-frame clones appear in the TCRdb table, and some are missing; sequencing was by immunoSEQ multiplex PCR. This table has around 35,000 clones, over 70% appearing once. The sample taken for sequencing was blood. The receptors here all came from a girl aged 2 to 9 with cystic fibrosis. Each CDR3 is given with its conserved first and last residue. The order of the fields is J gene, D gene, clone size, V gene, CDR3 protein, CDR3 DNA. The D gene is left open where the match is weak. Size is stated for part of the rows, as once, few or many counts, or as a class when the clone is expanded.

J: TRBJ2-1
D: -
size: -
V: TRBV6-6
CDR3: CASSYSRKGDNEQFF
DNA: TGTGCCAGCAGTTACTCGAGGAAGGGTGACAATGAGCAGTTCTTC

J: TRBJ2-7
D: TRBD1
size: -
V: TRBV10-3
CDR3: CAIRDSSSYEQYF
DNA: TGTGCCATCCGGGACAGCAGCTCCTACGAGCAGTACTTC

J: TRBJ2-1
D: TRBD1
size: -
V: TRBV5-4
CDR3: CASSQDRVHNEQFF
DNA: TGTGCCAGCAGCCAAGACAGGGTCCACAATGAGCAGTTCTTC

J: TRBJ2-7
D: TRBD1
size: -
V: TRBV6-5
CDR3: CASSSQGAGYEQYF
DNA: TGTGCCAGCAGTTCGCAGGGGGCGGGCTACGAGCAGTACTTC

J: TRBJ1-2
D: TRBD1
size: -
V: TRBV5-1
CDR3: CASSLGGQGGYGYTF
DNA: TGCGCCAGCAGCTTGGGAGGACAGGGAGGCTATGGCTACACCTTC

J: TRBJ1-1
D: -
size: -
V: TRBV29-1
CDR3: CSVGAYTEAFF
DNA: TGCAGCGTTGGGGCGTACACTGAAGCTTTCTTT

J: TRBJ1-1
D: -
size: -
V: TRBV2
CDR3: CASEITGEAFF
DNA: TGTGCCAGTGAAATAACGGGGGAAGCTTTCTTT

J: TRBJ2-3
D: TRBD2
size: -
V: TRBV9
CDR3: CASSPSPGGTTHYLRSTDTQYF
DNA: TGTGCCAGCAGCCCATCCCCCGGGGGGACCACCCATTACCTCCGGTCCACAGATACGCAGTATTTT

J: TRBJ2-1
D: TRBD1
size: -
V: TRBV5-1
CDR3: CASSLEGGPRVNEQFF
DNA: TGCGCCAGCAGCCTGGAAGGGGGCCCGCGGGTTAATGAGCAGTTCTTC

J: TRBJ2-7
D: -
size: -
V: TRBV6-1
CDR3: CASRDSVLNSYEQYF
DNA: TGTGCCAGCAGAGACAGCGTATTAAACTCCTACGAGCAGTACTTC

J: TRBJ1-2
D: -
size: -
V: TRBV19
CDR3: CASSIVGPYGYTF
DNA: TGTGCCAGTAGTATAGTAGGCCCCTATGGCTACACCTTC

J: TRBJ1-6
D: -
size: -
V: TRBV5-8
CDR3: CASSLDTGGNSPLHF
DNA: TGTGCCAGCAGCTTGGACACGGGAGGGAATTCACCCCTCCACTTT

J: TRBJ1-2
D: -
size: -
V: TRBV4-3
CDR3: CASSPSRVGPYGYTF
DNA: TGCGCCAGCAGCCCAAGCAGGGTGGGGCCCTATGGCTACACCTTC

J: TRBJ2-7
D: -
size: -
V: TRBV5-6
CDR3: CASSPNLQGYEQYF
DNA: TGTGCCAGCAGCCCAAACCTACAGGGCTACGAGCAGTACTTC

J: TRBJ2-3
D: -
size: -
V: TRBV7-2
CDR3: CASSFGSFRDWSTDTQYF
DNA: TGTGCCAGCAGCTTCGGGAGTTTTAGGGACTGGAGTACAGATACGCAGTATTTT

J: TRBJ1-1
D: -
size: -
V: TRBV25-1
CDR3: CASSHQGSAEAFF
DNA: TGTGCCAGCAGTCACCAGGGTAGCGCTGAAGCTTTCTTT

J: TRBJ2-1
D: -
size: -
V: TRBV6-1
CDR3: CASSEESNEQFF
DNA: TGTGCCAGCAGTGAAGAGAGCAATGAGCAGTTCTTC

J: TRBJ1-1
D: TRBD1
size: few
V: TRBV5-4
CDR3: CASSSGGTEAFF
DNA: TGTGCCAGCAGCTCAGGGGGCACTGAAGCTTTCTTT

J: TRBJ2-5
D: -
size: -
V: TRBV10-3
CDR3: CATTTWAHQETQYF
DNA: TGTGCCACGACTACCTGGGCGCACCAAGAGACCCAGTACTTC

J: TRBJ2-4
D: TRBD1
size: -
V: TRBV7-8
CDR3: CASSLEGQAVENIQYF
DNA: TGTGCCAGCAGCTTAGAGGGACAGGCGGTTGAAAACATTCAGTACTTC

J: TRBJ2-7
D: TRBD2
size: -
V: TRBV5-1
CDR3: CASRPGLGLYEQYF
DNA: TGCGCCAGCAGGCCGGGACTAGGACTGTACGAGCAGTACTTC

J: TRBJ2-5
D: TRBD2
size: -
V: TRBV5-1
CDR3: CASSPGRIAGQETQYF
DNA: TGCGCCAGCAGCCCCGGGCGGATAGCGGGGCAAGAGACCCAGTACTTC

J: TRBJ2-1
D: TRBD2
size: few
V: TRBV2
CDR3: CASSLGLAGGPYNEQFF
DNA: TGTGCCAGCAGTCTGGGACTAGCGGGGGGCCCTTACAATGAGCAGTTCTTC

J: TRBJ1-2
D: TRBD1
size: -
V: TRBV5-4
CDR3: CASSPGQGAGMGHTF
DNA: TGTGCCAGCAGCCCGGGACAGGGGGCGGGGATGGGTCACACCTTC

J: TRBJ2-7
D: TRBD1
size: -
V: TRBV12-5
CDR3: CASARDRSYEQYF
DNA: TGTGCTAGTGCCCGGGACAGGTCTTACGAGCAGTACTTC

J: TRBJ1-5
D: -
size: -
V: TRBV12-5
CDR3: CASGLGDSNQPQHF
DNA: TGTGCTAGTGGTTTAGGGGATAGCAATCAGCCCCAGCATTTT

J: TRBJ1-6
D: TRBD1
size: -
V: TRBV2
CDR3: CATQQGEKGSPLHF
DNA: TGTGCCACCCAACAGGGGGAAAAGGGTTCACCCCTCCACTTT

J: TRBJ2-7
D: TRBD2
size: -
V: TRBV2
CDR3: CASSDAAGGLAQYF
DNA: TGTGCCAGCAGTGACGCAGCGGGGGGGCTCGCGCAGTACTTC

J: TRBJ2-7
D: -
size: -
V: TRBV7-3
CDR3: CASSLDGTTQYEQYF
DNA: TGTGCCAGCAGCTTGGACGGGACGACCCAATACGAGCAGTACTTC

J: TRBJ1-1
D: -
size: once
V: TRBV30
CDR3: CAWGENTEAFF
DNA: TGTGCCTGGGGGGAGAACACTGAAGCTTTCTTT

J: TRBJ1-1
D: -
size: few
V: TRBV4-2
CDR3: CASSQDNTEAFF
DNA: TGTGCCAGCAGCCAAGACAACACTGAAGCTTTCTTT

J: TRBJ2-7
D: -
size: -
V: TRBV30
CDR3: CAWSVWVSAYEQYF
DNA: TGTGCCTGGAGTGTATGGGTGTCGGCCTACGAGCAGTACTTC

J: TRBJ2-5
D: TRBD1
size: -
V: TRBV30
CDR3: CAWSKLQGETQYF
DNA: TGTGCCTGGTCCAAATTACAGGGGGAGACCCAGTACTTC

J: TRBJ2-3
D: -
size: -
V: TRBV4-2
CDR3: CASSQERLPITDTQYF
DNA: TGTGCCAGCAGCCAAGAGCGACTACCAATCACAGATACGCAGTATTTT

J: TRBJ2-1
D: -
size: -
V: TRBV5-1
CDR3: CASSSGGKGEQFF
DNA: TGCGCCAGCAGCTCTGGGGGAAAGGGTGAGCAGTTCTTC

J: TRBJ2-5
D: -
size: -
V: TRBV7-2
CDR3: CASSLALGRETQYF
DNA: TGTGCCAGCAGCTTAGCCTTGGGACGGGAGACCCAGTACTTC

J: TRBJ1-1
D: -
size: -
V: TRBV18
CDR3: CASSPARGLNTEAFF
DNA: TGTGCCAGCTCACCTGCCAGGGGATTGAACACTGAAGCTTTCTTT

J: TRBJ1-2
D: TRBD1
size: -
V: TRBV13
CDR3: CASSWTQGEHWGYTF
DNA: TGTGCCAGCAGTTGGACCCAGGGGGAACATTGGGGCTACACCTTC

J: TRBJ2-7
D: -
size: -
V: TRBV27
CDR3: CATQKDYYSYEQYF
DNA: TGTGCCACCCAAAAAGACTACTACTCCTACGAGCAGTACTTC

J: TRBJ2-3
D: -
size: -
V: TRBV5-6
CDR3: CASSFGPGTDTQYF
DNA: TGTGCCAGCAGCTTCGGACCAGGGACAGATACGCAGTATTTT

J: TRBJ1-2
D: -
size: -
V: TRBV4-3
CDR3: CASSPETATPLYGYTF
DNA: TGCGCCAGCAGCCCAGAGACGGCGACCCCTCTCTATGGCTACACCTTC

J: TRBJ1-2
D: -
size: -
V: TRBV6-5
CDR3: CASSYLQGGYGYTF
DNA: TGTGCCAGCAGTTACCTACAGGGAGGCTATGGCTACACCTTC

J: TRBJ1-1
D: -
size: once
V: TRBV30
CDR3: CAWRQGETEAFF
DNA: TGTGCCTGGAGACAGGGTGAGACTGAAGCTTTCTTT

J: TRBJ2-2
D: -
size: -
V: TRBV2
CDR3: CATDPSANTGELFF
DNA: TGTGCCACCGACCCCTCCGCGAACACCGGGGAGCTGTTTTTT

J: TRBJ2-5
D: TRBD1
size: -
V: TRBV5-1
CDR3: CASSSPGQQETQYF
DNA: TGCGCCAGCAGCTCGCCGGGACAGCAAGAGACCCAGTACTTC

J: TRBJ2-5
D: -
size: -
V: TRBV19
CDR3: CASSIPGWETQYF
DNA: TGTGCCAGTAGTATACCGGGATGGGAGACCCAGTACTTC

J: TRBJ2-7
D: -
size: -
V: TRBV6-6
CDR3: CASSALDRASYEQYF
DNA: TGTGCCAGCAGCGCTCTCGACCGGGCTAGCTACGAGCAGTACTTC

J: TRBJ1-1
D: TRBD1
size: -
V: TRBV7-6
CDR3: CASSRQGSTEAFF
DNA: TGTGCCAGCAGCCGACAGGGAAGCACTGAAGCTTTCTTT

J: TRBJ1-2
D: TRBD1
size: -
V: TRBV9
CDR3: CASSVEGAAYYGYTF
DNA: TGTGCCAGCAGCGTAGAGGGGGCTGCTTACTATGGCTACACCTTC

J: TRBJ2-3
D: TRBD1
size: few
V: TRBV5-8
CDR3: CASNLGQGATDTQYF
DNA: TGTGCCAGCAACCTCGGACAGGGGGCTACGGATACGCAGTATTTT

J: TRBJ2-7
D: TRBD1
size: -
V: TRBV9
CDR3: CASSSDHRGNYEQYF
DNA: TGTGCCAGCAGCTCAGATCACAGGGGGAATTACGAGCAGTACTTC

J: TRBJ2-3
D: TRBD1
size: -
V: TRBV5-4
CDR3: CASSPPGQGTDTQYF
DNA: TGTGCCAGCAGCCCACCGGGACAGGGAACAGATACGCAGTATTTT

J: TRBJ1-2
D: -
size: -
V: TRBV4-3
CDR3: CASSQAGFNYGYTF
DNA: TGCGCCAGCAGCCAAGCGGGGTTTAACTATGGCTACACCTTC

J: TRBJ2-5
D: -
size: few
V: TRBV4-1
CDR3: CASSQAPGTPQETQYF
DNA: TGCGCCAGCAGCCAAGCGCCAGGGACCCCCCAAGAGACCCAGTACTTC